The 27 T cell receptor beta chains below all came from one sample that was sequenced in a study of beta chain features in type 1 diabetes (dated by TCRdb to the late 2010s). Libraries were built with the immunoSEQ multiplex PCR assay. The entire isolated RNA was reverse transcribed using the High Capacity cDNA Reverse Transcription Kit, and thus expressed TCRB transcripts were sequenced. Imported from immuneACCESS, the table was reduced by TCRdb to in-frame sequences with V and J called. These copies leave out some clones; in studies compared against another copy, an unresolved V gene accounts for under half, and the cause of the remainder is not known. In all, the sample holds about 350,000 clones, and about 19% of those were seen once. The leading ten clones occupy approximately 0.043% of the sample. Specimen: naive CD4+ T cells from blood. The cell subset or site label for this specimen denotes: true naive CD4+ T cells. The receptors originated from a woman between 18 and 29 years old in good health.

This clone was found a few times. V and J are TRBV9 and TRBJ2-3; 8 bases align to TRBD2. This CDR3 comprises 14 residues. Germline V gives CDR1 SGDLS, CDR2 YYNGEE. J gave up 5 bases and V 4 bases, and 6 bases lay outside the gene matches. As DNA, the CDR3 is TGTGCCAGCAGCCCCGGGGGGGGTGGAGATACGCAGTATTTT. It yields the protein CASSPGGGGDTQYF. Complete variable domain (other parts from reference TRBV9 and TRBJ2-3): DSGVTQTPKHLITATGQRVTLRCSPRSGDLSVYWYQQSLDQGLQFLIQYYNGEERAKGNILERFSAQQFPDLHSELNLSSLELGDSALYFCASSPGGGGDTQYFGPGTRLTVL.

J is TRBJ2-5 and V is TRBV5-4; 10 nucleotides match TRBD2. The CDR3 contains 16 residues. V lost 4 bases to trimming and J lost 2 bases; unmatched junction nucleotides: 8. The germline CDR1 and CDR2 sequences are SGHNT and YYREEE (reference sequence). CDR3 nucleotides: TGTGCCAGCAGCCGTCCTAGCGGGGGAGAGCAAGAGACCCAGTACTTC. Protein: CASSRPSGGEQETQYF.

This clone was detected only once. The CDR3 loop reads CASSQTIKISDTQYF. CDR3 DNA: TGTGCCAGCAGCCAAACTATTAAGATTTCAGATACGCAGTATTTT. The rearrangement links TRBV14 to TRBJ2-3; D not certain. Germline V gives CDR1 SGHDN, CDR2 FVKESK. CDR3 length: 15 residues. V dropped 2 bases and J dropped 4 bases, with 13 bases sitting between them.

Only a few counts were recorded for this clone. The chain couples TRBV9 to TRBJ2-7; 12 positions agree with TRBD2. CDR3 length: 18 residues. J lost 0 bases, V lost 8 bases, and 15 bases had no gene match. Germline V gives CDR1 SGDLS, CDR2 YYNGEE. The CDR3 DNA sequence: TGTGCCAGAGGCCCCTCGACTAGCGGGAGATCTTGCTCCTACGAGCAGTACTTC. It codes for CARGPSTSGRSCSYEQYF.

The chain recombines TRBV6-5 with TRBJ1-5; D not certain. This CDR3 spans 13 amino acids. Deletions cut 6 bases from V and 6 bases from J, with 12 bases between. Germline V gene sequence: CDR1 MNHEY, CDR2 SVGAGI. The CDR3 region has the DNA TGTGCCAGCAGGAGGTCTCGAGCTCAGCCCCAGCATTTT. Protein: CASRRSRAQPQHF.

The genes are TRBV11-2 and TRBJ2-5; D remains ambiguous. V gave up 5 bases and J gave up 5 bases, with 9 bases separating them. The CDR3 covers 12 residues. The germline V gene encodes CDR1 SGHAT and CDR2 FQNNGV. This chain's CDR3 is CASSSDLETQYF. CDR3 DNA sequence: TGTGCCAGCAGCAGCGACTTGGAGACCCAGTACTTC.

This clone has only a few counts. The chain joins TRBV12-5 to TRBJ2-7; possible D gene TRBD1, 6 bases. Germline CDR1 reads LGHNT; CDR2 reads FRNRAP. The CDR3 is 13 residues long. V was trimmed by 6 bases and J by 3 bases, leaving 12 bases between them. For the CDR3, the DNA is TGTGCTAGTGGCCCGACAGGACTCTACGAGCAGTACTTC. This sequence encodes CASGPTGLYEQYF.

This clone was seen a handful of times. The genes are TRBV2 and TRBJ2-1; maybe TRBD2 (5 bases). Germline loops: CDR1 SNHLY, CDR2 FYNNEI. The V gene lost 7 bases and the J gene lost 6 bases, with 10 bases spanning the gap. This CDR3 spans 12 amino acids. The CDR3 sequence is CASMAAGNEQFF. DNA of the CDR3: TGTGCCAGCATGGCCGCGGGCAATGAGCAGTTCTTC.

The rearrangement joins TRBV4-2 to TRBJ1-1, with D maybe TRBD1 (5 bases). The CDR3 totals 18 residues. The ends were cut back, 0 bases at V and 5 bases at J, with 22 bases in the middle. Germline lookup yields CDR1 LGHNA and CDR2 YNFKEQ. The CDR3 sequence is CASSQDSRRQGEGTEAFF. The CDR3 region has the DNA TGTGCCAGCAGCCAAGATAGTAGGCGGCAGGGTGAAGGGACTGAAGCTTTCTTT.

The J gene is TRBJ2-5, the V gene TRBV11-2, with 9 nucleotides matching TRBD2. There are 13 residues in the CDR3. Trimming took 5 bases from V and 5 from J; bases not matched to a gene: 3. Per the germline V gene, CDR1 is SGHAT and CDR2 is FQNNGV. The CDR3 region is CASSGTSKETQYF. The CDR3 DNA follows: TGTGCCAGCAGCGGGACTAGCAAGGAGACCCAGTACTTC.

CDR3 sequence: CASSPRRRAGANVLTF. In DNA, the CDR3 is TGTGCCAGCTCACCAAGGAGGAGGGCTGGGGCCAACGTCCTGACTTTC. The chain recombines TRBV18 with TRBJ2-6, with D possibly being TRBD2 (6 bases). The CDR3 sequence is 16 residues long. Trimming cost V 2 bases and J 2 bases, with 10 bases left between them. The germline V gene has CDR1 KGHSH and CDR2 LQKENI.

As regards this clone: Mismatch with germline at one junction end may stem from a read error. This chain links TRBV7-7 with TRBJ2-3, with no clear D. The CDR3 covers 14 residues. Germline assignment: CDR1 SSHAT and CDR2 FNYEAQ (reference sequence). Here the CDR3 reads CASSPTDEAVTQYF. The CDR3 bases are TGTGCTAGCAGCCCAACGGATGAGGCGGTGACGCAGTATTTT.

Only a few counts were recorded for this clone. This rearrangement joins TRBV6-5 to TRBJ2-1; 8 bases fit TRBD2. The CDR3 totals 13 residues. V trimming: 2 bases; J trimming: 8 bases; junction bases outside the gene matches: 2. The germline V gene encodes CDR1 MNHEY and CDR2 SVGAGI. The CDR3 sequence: CASSYGTRYEQFF. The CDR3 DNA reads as TGTGCCAGCAGTTACGGGACTAGGTATGAGCAGTTCTTC.

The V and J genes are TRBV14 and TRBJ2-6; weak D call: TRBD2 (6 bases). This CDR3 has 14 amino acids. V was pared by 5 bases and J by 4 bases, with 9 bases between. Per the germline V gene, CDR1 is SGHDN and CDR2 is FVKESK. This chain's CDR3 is CASSWRGGANVLTF. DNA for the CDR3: TGTGCCAGCAGCTGGAGGGGCGGGGCCAACGTCCTGACTTTC.

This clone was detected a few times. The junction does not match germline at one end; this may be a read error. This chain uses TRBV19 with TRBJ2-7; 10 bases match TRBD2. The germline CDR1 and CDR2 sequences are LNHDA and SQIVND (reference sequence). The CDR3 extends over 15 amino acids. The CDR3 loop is CASRIAGGPNYEQYF. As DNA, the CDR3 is TGTGCCAGTAGGATAGCGGGAGGCCCTAACTACGAGCAGTACTTC.

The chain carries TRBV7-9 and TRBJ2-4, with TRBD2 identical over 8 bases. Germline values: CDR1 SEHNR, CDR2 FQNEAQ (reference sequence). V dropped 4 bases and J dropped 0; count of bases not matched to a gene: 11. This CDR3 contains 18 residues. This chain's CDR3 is CASSSPGRGATAKNIQYF. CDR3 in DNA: TGTGCCAGCAGCTCCCCGGGGCGGGGGGCCACAGCCAAAAACATTCAGTACTTC.

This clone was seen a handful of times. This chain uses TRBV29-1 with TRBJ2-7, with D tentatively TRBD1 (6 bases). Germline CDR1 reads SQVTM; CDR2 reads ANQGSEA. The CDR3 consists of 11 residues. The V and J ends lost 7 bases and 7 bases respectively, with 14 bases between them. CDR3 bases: TGCAGCGGGGGGCAGGGCGAAGAGCAGTACTTC. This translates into CSGGQGEEQYF.

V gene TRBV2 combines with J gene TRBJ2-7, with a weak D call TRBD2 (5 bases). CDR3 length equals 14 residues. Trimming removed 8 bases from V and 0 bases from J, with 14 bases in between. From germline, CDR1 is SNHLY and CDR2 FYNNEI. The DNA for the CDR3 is TGTGCCAGCCAATTGGAGCGGTACTCCTACGAGCAGTACTTC. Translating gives CASQLERYSYEQYF.

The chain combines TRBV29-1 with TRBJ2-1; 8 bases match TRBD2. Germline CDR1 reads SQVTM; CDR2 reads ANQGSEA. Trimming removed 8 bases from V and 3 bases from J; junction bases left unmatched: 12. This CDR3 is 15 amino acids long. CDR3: CSFPEAGVGYNEQFF. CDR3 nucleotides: TGCAGCTTTCCAGAAGCGGGGGTGGGCTACAATGAGCAGTTCTTC.

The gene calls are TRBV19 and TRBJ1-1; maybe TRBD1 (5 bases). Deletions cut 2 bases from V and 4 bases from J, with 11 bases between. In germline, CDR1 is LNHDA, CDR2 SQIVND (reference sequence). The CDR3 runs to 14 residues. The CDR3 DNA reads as TGTGCCAGTAGTATACTTGGGCAGGGCACTGAAGCTTTCTTT. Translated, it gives CASSILGQGTEAFF.

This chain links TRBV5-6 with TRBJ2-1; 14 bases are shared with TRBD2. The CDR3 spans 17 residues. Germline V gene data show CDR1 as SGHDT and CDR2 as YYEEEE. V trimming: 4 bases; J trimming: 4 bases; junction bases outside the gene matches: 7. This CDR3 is CASSAMTSGRGYNEQFF. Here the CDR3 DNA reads TGTGCCAGCAGCGCTATGACTAGCGGGAGGGGGTACAATGAGCAGTTCTTC.

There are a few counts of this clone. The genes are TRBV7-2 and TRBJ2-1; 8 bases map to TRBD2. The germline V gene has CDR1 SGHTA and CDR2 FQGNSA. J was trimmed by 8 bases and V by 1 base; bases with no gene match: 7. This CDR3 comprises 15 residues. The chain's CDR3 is CASSLGRGGRDEQFF. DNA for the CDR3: TGTGCCAGCAGCTTAGGTCGGGGGGGCCGGGATGAGCAGTTCTTC. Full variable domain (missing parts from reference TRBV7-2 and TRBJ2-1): GAGVSQSPSNKVTEKGKDVELRCDPISGHTALYWYRQSLGQGLEFLIYFQGNSAPDKSGLPSDRFSAERTGGSVSTLTIQRTQQEDSAVYLCASSLGRGGRDEQFFGPGTRLTVL.

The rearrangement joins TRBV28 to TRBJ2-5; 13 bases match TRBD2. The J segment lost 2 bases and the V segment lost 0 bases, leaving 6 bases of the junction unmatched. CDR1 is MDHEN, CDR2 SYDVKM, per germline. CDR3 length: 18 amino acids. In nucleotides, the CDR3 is TGTGCCAGCAGTTTATGGACGACTAGCGGGGGGTCGCAAGAGACCCAGTACTTC. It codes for CASSLWTTSGGSQETQYF.

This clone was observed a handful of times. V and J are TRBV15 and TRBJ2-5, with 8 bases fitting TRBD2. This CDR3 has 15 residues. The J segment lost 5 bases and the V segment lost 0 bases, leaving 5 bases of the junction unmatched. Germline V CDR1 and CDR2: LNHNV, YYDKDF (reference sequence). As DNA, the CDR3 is TGTGCCACCAGCAGAGATGTCAGCGGGAGTGAGACCCAGTACTTC. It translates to CATSRDVSGSETQYF.

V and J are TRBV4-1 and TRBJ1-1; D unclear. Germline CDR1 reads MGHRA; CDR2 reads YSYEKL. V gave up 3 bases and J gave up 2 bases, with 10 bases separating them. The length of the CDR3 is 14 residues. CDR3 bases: TGCGCCAGCAGCCACCCAAGCGTTAACACTGAAGCTTTCTTT. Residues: CASSHPSVNTEAFF.

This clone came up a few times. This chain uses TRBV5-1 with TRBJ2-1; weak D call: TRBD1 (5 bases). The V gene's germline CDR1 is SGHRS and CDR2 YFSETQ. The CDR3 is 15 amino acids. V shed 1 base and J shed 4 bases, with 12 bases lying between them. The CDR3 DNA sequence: TGCGCCAGCAGCTTGTGGGCTGACAGTTACAATGAGCAGTTCTTC. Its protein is CASSLWADSYNEQFF.

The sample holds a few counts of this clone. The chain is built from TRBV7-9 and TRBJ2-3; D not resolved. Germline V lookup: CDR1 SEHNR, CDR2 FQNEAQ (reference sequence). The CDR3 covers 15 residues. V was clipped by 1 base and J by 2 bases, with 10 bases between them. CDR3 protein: CASSLGHINTDTQYF. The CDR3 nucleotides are TGTGCCAGCAGCTTAGGGCATATTAACACAGATACGCAGTATTTT. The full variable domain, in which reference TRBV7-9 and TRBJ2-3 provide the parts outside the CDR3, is DTGVSQNPRHKITKRGQNVTFRCDPISEHNRLYWYRQTLGQGPEFLTYFQNEAQLEKSRLLSDRFSAERPKGSFSTLEIQRTEQGDSAMYLCASSLGHINTDTQYFGPGTRLTVL.